This is a list of T cell receptor beta chains from one sample in a study of blood T cell repertoires in COVID-19. Produced via immunoSEQ multiplex PCR; TCRdb's table is partial and in-frame only. The sample contains roughly 190,000 clones, less than 85% of which appear only once. The sample taken for sequencing was peripheral blood. Receptors originate from a woman between 50 and 59 years old with acute or convalescent COVID-19. CDR3s include the opening cysteine and the closing phenylalanine or tryptophan. D genes are given only for firm matches. Only some rows state a clone size, as once, few, many or a class for expanded clones.

len: 13; abundance: NA; j_gene: TRBJ1-1; v_gene: TRBV6-6; d_gene: TRBD1; CDR3nt: TGTGCCAGCCGCAGAGGGGGCGAGACTGAAGCTTTCTTT; CDR3aa: CASRRGGETEAFF
len: 12; abundance: NA; j_gene: TRBJ1-2; v_gene: TRBV28; d_gene: NA; CDR3nt: TGTGCCAGCAGCCGGAGTCGTTATGGCTACACCTTC; CDR3aa: CASSRSRYGYTF
len: 16; abundance: NA; j_gene: TRBJ1-2; v_gene: TRBV2; d_gene: TRBD1; CDR3nt: TGTGCCAGCAGTGCGGACAGGGGGCGATGGAACTATGGCTACACCTTC; CDR3aa: CASSADRGRWNYGYTF
len: 14; abundance: once; j_gene: TRBJ2-7; v_gene: TRBV7-9; d_gene: NA; CDR3nt: TGTGCCAGCAGCTTAGACGGGGGTGGTTACGAGCAGTACTTC; CDR3aa: CASSLDGGGYEQYF
len: 14; abundance: NA; j_gene: TRBJ1-6; v_gene: TRBV6-5; d_gene: NA; CDR3nt: TGTGCCAGCAGCCGCGGCGGGGTAGGGTCACCCCTCCACTTT; CDR3aa: CASSRGGVGSPLHF
len: 15; abundance: NA; j_gene: TRBJ2-1; v_gene: TRBV28; d_gene: TRBD2; CDR3nt: TGTGCCAGCACTCTAGCGGGGGGGCGATACAATGAGCAGTTCTTC; CDR3aa: CASTLAGGRYNEQFF
len: 13; abundance: NA; j_gene: TRBJ1-2; v_gene: TRBV5-6; d_gene: NA; CDR3nt: TGTGCCAGCAGCGAGGACTTTAACTATGGCTACACCTTC; CDR3aa: CASSEDFNYGYTF
len: 13; abundance: NA; j_gene: TRBJ1-3; v_gene: TRBV7-9; d_gene: NA; CDR3nt: TGTGCCAGCAGCCAATCAACTGGAAACACCATATATTTT; CDR3aa: CASSQSTGNTIYF
len: 12; abundance: NA; j_gene: TRBJ1-1; v_gene: TRBV2; d_gene: NA; CDR3nt: TGTGCCAGCAGTGACAGGGCCACTGAAGCTTTCTTT; CDR3aa: CASSDRATEAFF
len: 17; abundance: NA; j_gene: TRBJ2-2; v_gene: TRBV29-1; d_gene: NA; CDR3nt: TGCAGCGCCGGGGGCGGGAGCGGGTGGGTTTACACCGGGGAGCTGTTTTTT; CDR3aa: CSAGGGSGWVYTGELFF
len: 11; abundance: few; j_gene: TRBJ1-1; v_gene: TRBV6-5; d_gene: NA; CDR3nt: TGTGCCAGCAGTTACTCGAGGCACACTTTCTTT; CDR3aa: CASSYSRHTFF
len: 19; abundance: NA; j_gene: TRBJ1-2; v_gene: TRBV16; d_gene: NA; CDR3nt: TGTGCCAGCAGCCAATTTTTTTCGACAGAAAGCCGCCTTAACTATGGCTACACCTTC; CDR3aa: CASSQFFSTESRLNYGYTF
len: 14; abundance: NA; j_gene: TRBJ1-2; v_gene: TRBV13; d_gene: TRBD1; CDR3nt: TGTGCCAGCAGCTTACGGACAGGGAGCCATGGCTACACCTTC; CDR3aa: CASSLRTGSHGYTF
len: 15; abundance: NA; j_gene: TRBJ2-4; v_gene: TRBV28; d_gene: TRBD2; CDR3nt: TGTGCCAGCAGTCCCCGGGCTAGCGGGGTTGACATTCAGTACTTC; CDR3aa: CASSPRASGVDIQYF
len: 13; abundance: once; j_gene: TRBJ1-5; v_gene: TRBV24-1; d_gene: NA; CDR3nt: TGTGCCACCAGTCTCCAGGGGAATCAGCCCCAGCATTTT; CDR3aa: CATSLQGNQPQHF
len: 15; abundance: NA; j_gene: TRBJ2-1; v_gene: TRBV3-1/TRBV3-2; d_gene: NA; CDR3nt: TGTGCCAGCAGCCAAGAGCCCGCGCCTTACAATGAGCAGTTCTTC; CDR3aa: CASSQEPAPYNEQFF
len: 15; abundance: NA; j_gene: TRBJ1-5; v_gene: TRBV6-6; d_gene: NA; CDR3nt: TGTGCCAGCAGTTACCAGGGTGTCGACAATCAGCCCCAGCATTTT; CDR3aa: CASSYQGVDNQPQHF
len: 14; abundance: NA; j_gene: TRBJ1-2; v_gene: TRBV5-1; d_gene: TRBD1; CDR3nt: TGCGCCAGCAGCCTGGGGACAGACCCTAATGGCTACACCTTC; CDR3aa: CASSLGTDPNGYTF
len: 21; abundance: NA; j_gene: TRBJ2-7; v_gene: TRBV6-6; d_gene: TRBD2; CDR3nt: TGTGCCAGCAGTCGTACCGGGACAGTCGGCTGGACTAGCGGGAGAGTGGGCGAGCAGTACTTC; CDR3aa: CASSRTGTVGWTSGRVGEQYF
len: 14; abundance: NA; j_gene: TRBJ1-5; v_gene: TRBV18; d_gene: NA; CDR3nt: TGTGCCAGCTCATCCACAGGGATAAATCAGCCCCAGCATTTT; CDR3aa: CASSSTGINQPQHF
len: 14; abundance: NA; j_gene: TRBJ2-7; v_gene: TRBV25-1; d_gene: TRBD2; CDR3nt: TGTGCCAGCAGTGTGGGGGGGAGGTCCTACGAGCAGTACTTC; CDR3aa: CASSVGGRSYEQYF
len: 15; abundance: NA; j_gene: TRBJ2-1; v_gene: TRBV30; d_gene: NA; CDR3nt: TGTGCCTGGAGTGCGGGGAGCGCGGCCTACAATGAGCAGTTCTTC; CDR3aa: CAWSAGSAAYNEQFF
len: 16; abundance: few; j_gene: TRBJ1-1; v_gene: TRBV5-5; d_gene: NA; CDR3nt: TGTGCCAGCAGCTTCCTGGAGGGGCAGGGGAACACTGAAGCTTTCTTT; CDR3aa: CASSFLEGQGNTEAFF
len: 14; abundance: NA; j_gene: TRBJ1-1; v_gene: TRBV7-2; d_gene: TRBD1; CDR3nt: TGTGCCAGCAGCTCATCGGGACAGTACGCTGAAGCTTTCTTT; CDR3aa: CASSSSGQYAEAFF
len: 14; abundance: NA; j_gene: TRBJ1-1; v_gene: TRBV9; d_gene: NA; CDR3nt: TGTGCCAGCAGCGCCGAGCAGGGGAACACTGAAGCTTTCTTT; CDR3aa: CASSAEQGNTEAFF
len: 17; abundance: few; j_gene: TRBJ1-3; v_gene: TRBV5-6; d_gene: TRBD1; CDR3nt: TGTGCCAGCAGCCGAGTCCCGGGACAGCGGTCTGGAAACACCATATATTTT; CDR3aa: CASSRVPGQRSGNTIYF
len: 17; abundance: NA; j_gene: TRBJ2-7; v_gene: TRBV1; d_gene: NA; CDR3nt: TGCACCAGCAGCCAAGATCGGCTAGCGGGGACCTCCTACGAGCAGTACTTC; CDR3aa: CTSSQDRLAGTSYEQYF
len: 16; abundance: once; j_gene: TRBJ2-2; v_gene: TRBV5-1; d_gene: NA; CDR3nt: TGCGCCAGCAGCTCGTCGACGACTTCAAACACCGGGGAGCTGTTTTTT; CDR3aa: CASSSSTTSNTGELFF
len: 17; abundance: NA; j_gene: TRBJ1-5; v_gene: TRBV28; d_gene: NA; CDR3nt: TGTGCCAGCAGTTTATTAAAGAGGCAGAGTGCGAATCAGCCCCAGCATTTT; CDR3aa: CASSLLKRQSANQPQHF
len: 14; abundance: NA; j_gene: TRBJ1-5; v_gene: TRBV9; d_gene: NA; CDR3nt: TGTGCCAGCAGCCCCAGGGAAAGCAATCAGCCCCAGCATTTT; CDR3aa: CASSPRESNQPQHF
len: 14; abundance: NA; j_gene: TRBJ1-5; v_gene: TRBV27; d_gene: TRBD1; CDR3nt: TGTGCCAGCAGTTTCGGACAGGGGCATCAGCCCCAGCATTTT; CDR3aa: CASSFGQGHQPQHF
len: 13; abundance: NA; j_gene: TRBJ1-1; v_gene: TRBV14; d_gene: NA; CDR3nt: TGTGCCAGCAGCCAAGAGAGAATGACTGAAGCTTTCTTT; CDR3aa: CASSQERMTEAFF
len: 15; abundance: NA; j_gene: TRBJ2-3; v_gene: TRBV27; d_gene: NA; CDR3nt: TGTGCCAGCAGTTTAACAAGACAGGCCCCAGATACGCAGTATTTT; CDR3aa: CASSLTRQAPDTQYF
len: 14; abundance: NA; j_gene: TRBJ1-6; v_gene: TRBV11-3; d_gene: NA; CDR3nt: TGTGCCAGCAGCTTAGGGGAGTCCAATTCACCCCTCCACTTT; CDR3aa: CASSLGESNSPLHF
len: 15; abundance: NA; j_gene: TRBJ2-7; v_gene: TRBV10-3; d_gene: TRBD2; CDR3nt: TGTGCCACCGCCTCACTAGCGGGAGGGCCGGACGAGCAGTACTTC; CDR3aa: CATASLAGGPDEQYF
len: 13; abundance: NA; j_gene: TRBJ2-7; v_gene: TRBV29-1; d_gene: NA; CDR3nt: TGCAGCGGTCGGGCGGGGCGGTTTGACGAGCAGTACTTC; CDR3aa: CSGRAGRFDEQYF
len: 12; abundance: NA; j_gene: TRBJ1-4; v_gene: TRBV29-1; d_gene: TRBD1; CDR3nt: TGCAGCGTTCTGACAGGGGGTGAAAAACTGTTTTTT; CDR3aa: CSVLTGGEKLFF